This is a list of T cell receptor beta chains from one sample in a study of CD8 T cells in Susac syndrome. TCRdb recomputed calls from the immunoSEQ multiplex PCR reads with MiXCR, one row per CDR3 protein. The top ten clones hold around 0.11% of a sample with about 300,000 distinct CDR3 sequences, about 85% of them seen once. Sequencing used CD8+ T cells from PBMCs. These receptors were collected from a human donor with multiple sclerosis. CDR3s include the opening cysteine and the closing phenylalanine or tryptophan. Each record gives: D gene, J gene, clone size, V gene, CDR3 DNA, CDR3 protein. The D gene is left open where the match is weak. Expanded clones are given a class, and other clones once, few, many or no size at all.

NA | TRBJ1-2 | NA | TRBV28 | TGTGCCAGCAGTTTGAGTCGCGGCGGGGGCAGCGGCTACACCTTC | CASSLSRGGGSGYTF
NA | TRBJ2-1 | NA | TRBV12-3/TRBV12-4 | TGTGCCAGCAGTGATACCTTGGAGACCACTTACAATGAGCAGTTCTTC | CASSDTLETTYNEQFF
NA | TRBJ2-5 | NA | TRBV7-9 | TGTGCCAGCAGGCCGCCCCAAGAGACCCAGTACTTC | CASRPPQETQYF
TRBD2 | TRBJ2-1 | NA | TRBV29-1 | TGCAGCGTTAACGGGAGGTACAATGAGCAGTTCTTC | CSVNGRYNEQFF
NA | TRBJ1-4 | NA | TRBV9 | TGTGCCAGCAGCGTGTCTGACGGGGGGAATGAAAAACTGTTTTTT | CASSVSDGGNEKLFF
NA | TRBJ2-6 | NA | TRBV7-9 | TGTGCCAGCAGCTTCTCCGTCACTGGGGCCAACGTCCTGACTTTC | CASSFSVTGANVLTF
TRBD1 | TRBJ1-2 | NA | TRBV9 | TGTGCCAGCAGCGAGGCGAGGGGGCTCTACACCTTC | CASSEARGLYTF
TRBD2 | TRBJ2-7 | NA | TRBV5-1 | TGCGCCAGCAGCTTGGCCGTAGGTCTAGCGGACTCCTACGAGCAGTACTTC | CASSLAVGLADSYEQYF
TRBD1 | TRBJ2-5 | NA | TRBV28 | TGTGCCAGCAGGCCGACAGGGGCGGGAGAGACCCAGTACTTC | CASRPTGAGETQYF
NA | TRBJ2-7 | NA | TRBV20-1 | TGCAGTGCTAGGTTATGGGATAGAGGCTACGAGCAGTACTTC | CSARLWDRGYEQYF
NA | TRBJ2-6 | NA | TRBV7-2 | TGTGCCAGCAGCTCGGGACGGTACTCTGGGGCCAACGTCCTGACTTTC | CASSSGRYSGANVLTF
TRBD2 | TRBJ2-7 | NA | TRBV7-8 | TGTGCCGGCAGCTCGACTAGCGGGAGTGGGGACGAGCAGTACTTC | CAGSSTSGSGDEQYF
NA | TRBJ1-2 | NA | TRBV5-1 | TGCGCCAGCAGCTTGGATCCGGATTGGACAACTGGCTACACCTTC | CASSLDPDWTTGYTF
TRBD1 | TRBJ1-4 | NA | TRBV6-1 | TGTGCCAGCAGTGACAGGGGGGCGACTAATGAAAAACTGTTTTTT | CASSDRGATNEKLFF
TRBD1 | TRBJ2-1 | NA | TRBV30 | TGTGCCTGTAAATATGAGGGGGCAGGGGGTCCTTACAATGAGCAGTTCTTC | CACKYEGAGGPYNEQFF
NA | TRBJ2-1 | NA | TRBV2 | TGTGCCTTTCCATTGGGGCAGTTCTTC | CAFPLGQFF
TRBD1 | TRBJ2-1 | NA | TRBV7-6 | TGTGCCAGCAGCTTATCAGGGGACAGGTACAATGAGCAGTTCTTC | CASSLSGDRYNEQFF
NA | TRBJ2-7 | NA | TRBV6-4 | TGTGCCAGCAGTGACGAACCCGGCCAGGGCGAGCAGTACTTC | CASSDEPGQGEQYF
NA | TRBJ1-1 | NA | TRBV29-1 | TGCAGCGTTGAAGATCGTAGGCAGGGTCCCACTGAAGCTTTCTTT | CSVEDRRQGPTEAFF
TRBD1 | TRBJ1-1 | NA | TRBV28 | TGTGCCACCTGCCCTTTTACAGGGGGCACTGAAGCTTTCTTT | CATCPFTGGTEAFF
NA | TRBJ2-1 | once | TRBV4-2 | TGTGCCAGCAGCCAGCCCATGGCGGCGGAGGGTCACAATGAGCAGTTCTTC | CASSQPMAAEGHNEQFF
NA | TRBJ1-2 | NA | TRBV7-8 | TGTGCCAGCTTCGGCGACCCGAACTATGGCTACACCTTC | CASFGDPNYGYTF
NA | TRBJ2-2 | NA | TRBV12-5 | TGTGCTAGTGGTTTGGGCCAGGGGGGTTGGACCGGGGAGCTGTTTTTT | CASGLGQGGWTGELFF
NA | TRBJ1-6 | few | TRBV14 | TGTGCCAGCAGCCTAAGGCGACAGACTTATAATTCACCCCTCCACTTT | CASSLRRQTYNSPLHF
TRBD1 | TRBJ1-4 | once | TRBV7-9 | TGTGCCAGCAGGGGACAGGGGATTGAAAAACTGTTTTTT | CASRGQGIEKLFF
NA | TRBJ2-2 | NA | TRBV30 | TGTGCCTGGAGGCACACCGGGGAGCTGTTTTTT | CAWRHTGELFF
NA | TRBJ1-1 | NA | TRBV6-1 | TGTGCCAGCAGTCTGGACAGCAACACTGAAGCTTTCTTT | CASSLDSNTEAFF
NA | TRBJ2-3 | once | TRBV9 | TGTGCCAGCAGCGAGGGTGGGGCAGACGCAGATACGCAGTATTTT | CASSEGGADADTQYF
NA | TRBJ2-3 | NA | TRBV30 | TGTGCCTGGAGCCTACTTACGGACACAGATACGCAGTATTTT | CAWSLLTDTDTQYF
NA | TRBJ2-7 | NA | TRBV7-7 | TGTGCTAGCAGCTTAGGTGGAGGGAGGTCCTACGAGCAGTACTTC | CASSLGGGRSYEQYF
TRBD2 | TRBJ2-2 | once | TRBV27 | TGTGCCAGCGGCCCGGTGGGAGCGGGAGGGCCCGGGGAGCTGTTTTTT | CASGPVGAGGPGELFF
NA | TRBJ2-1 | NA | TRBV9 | TGTGCCAGCAGCGAAGGAGGGGGACACTACAATGAGCAGTTCTTC | CASSEGGGHYNEQFF
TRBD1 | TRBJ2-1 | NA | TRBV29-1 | TGCAGCGGTTTGGGGGACAGGGCGAATGAGCAGTTCTTC | CSGLGDRANEQFF
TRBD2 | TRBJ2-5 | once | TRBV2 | TGTGCCAGCAGTGAAGCGCTTCTCCAGCGGGAGGAAGGGGAGCAAGAGACCCAGTACTTC | CASSEALLQREEGEQETQYF
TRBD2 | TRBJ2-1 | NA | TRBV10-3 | TGTGCCATCAAGCCGGGGGGGGGAGCCTATGAGCAGTTCTTC | CAIKPGGGAYEQFF
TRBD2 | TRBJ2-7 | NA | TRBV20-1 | TGCAGTGCCTGGGGAACCAGCGGGAGAGAATCCTACGAGCAGTACTTC | CSAWGTSGRESYEQYF
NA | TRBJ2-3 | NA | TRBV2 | TGTGCCAGCAGTGAAGGGACGGGCACAGATACGCAGTATTTT | CASSEGTGTDTQYF
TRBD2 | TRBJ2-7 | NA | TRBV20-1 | TGCAGTGCTAGAGATCAGCTAGCGGGGGACTCCTACGAGCAGTACTTC | CSARDQLAGDSYEQYF
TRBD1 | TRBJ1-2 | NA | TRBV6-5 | TGTGCCAGCAGTAACTACAGGGGAACTAACTATGGCTACACCTTC | CASSNYRGTNYGYTF
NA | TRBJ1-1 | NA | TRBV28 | TGTGCCAGCAGTCCATACTCGGAGGGGAACACTGAAGCTTTCTTT | CASSPYSEGNTEAFF
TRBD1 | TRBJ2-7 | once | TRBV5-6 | TGTGCCAGCAGCTTTGGGACAGCTCTCTACGAGCAGTACTTC | CASSFGTALYEQYF
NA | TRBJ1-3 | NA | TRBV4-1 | TGTGCCAGCAGCCAAGAAGGTGGAAACACCATATATTTT | CASSQEGGNTIYF
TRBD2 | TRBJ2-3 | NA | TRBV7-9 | TGTGCCAGCAGCTTAGGACTAGCGGGAGGCACAGATTCGCAGTATTTT | CASSLGLAGGTDSQYF
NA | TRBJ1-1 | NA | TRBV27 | TGTGCCAGCAATTTGGGCCCGAACACTGAAGCTTTCTTT | CASNLGPNTEAFF
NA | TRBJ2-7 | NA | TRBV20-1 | TGCAGTGCTAGAGTTGCGAGTGCCTACGAGCAGTACTTC | CSARVASAYEQYF
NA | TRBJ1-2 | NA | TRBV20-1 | TGCAGTGCTAGAGTAGGTACCAGCAGGAAATATGGCTACACCTTC | CSARVGTSRKYGYTF
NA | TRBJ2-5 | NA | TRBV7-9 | TGTGCCAGCAGCCCAAACCCGGGCGAGACCCAGTACTTC | CASSPNPGETQYF
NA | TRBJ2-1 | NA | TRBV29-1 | TGCAGCGTTGAAGGGATGAGCTCCTACAATGAGCAGTTCTTC | CSVEGMSSYNEQFF
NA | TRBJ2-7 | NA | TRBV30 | TGTGCCTTGTGGGACGGAGTCTCCTACGAGCAGTACTTC | CALWDGVSYEQYF
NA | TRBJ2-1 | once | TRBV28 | TGTGCCAGCAGTCCGACATCCACGGACAATGAGCAGTTCTTC | CASSPTSTDNEQFF
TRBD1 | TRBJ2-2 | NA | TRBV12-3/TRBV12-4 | TGTGCCAGCAGGGGACAGTCCATGAACACCGGGGAGCTGTTTTTT | CASRGQSMNTGELFF
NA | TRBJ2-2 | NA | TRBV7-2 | TGTGCCAGCAGGCAGGGACGCACCGGGGAGCTGTTTTTT | CASRQGRTGELFF
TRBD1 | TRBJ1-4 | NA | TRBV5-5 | TGTGCCAGCAGCCAAACGGACAGGGTCTATGGTGAAAAACTGTTTTTT | CASSQTDRVYGEKLFF
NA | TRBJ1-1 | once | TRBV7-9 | TGTGCCAGCAGCTTAGAACTGCAGGAAGCTTTCTTT | CASSLELQEAFF
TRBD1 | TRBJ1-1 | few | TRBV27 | TGTGCCAGCAGTAGGGGACAGGGCCGGGGGACTGAAGCTTTCTTT | CASSRGQGRGTEAFF
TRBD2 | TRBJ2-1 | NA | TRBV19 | TGTGCCAGTAGCTGGGCGGGGACTAACGCCAATGAGCAGTTCTTC | CASSWAGTNANEQFF